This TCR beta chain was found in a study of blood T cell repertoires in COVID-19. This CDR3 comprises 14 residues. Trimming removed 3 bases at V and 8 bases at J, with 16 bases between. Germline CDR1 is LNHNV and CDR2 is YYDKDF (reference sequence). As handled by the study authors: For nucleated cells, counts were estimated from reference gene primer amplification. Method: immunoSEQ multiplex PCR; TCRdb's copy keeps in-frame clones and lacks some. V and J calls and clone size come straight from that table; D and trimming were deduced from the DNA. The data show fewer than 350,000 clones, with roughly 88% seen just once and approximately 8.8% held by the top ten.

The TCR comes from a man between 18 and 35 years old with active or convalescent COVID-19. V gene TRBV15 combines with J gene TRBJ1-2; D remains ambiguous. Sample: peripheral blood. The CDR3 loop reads CATSREGSLGGYTF. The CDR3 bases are TGTGCCACCAGCAGGGAAGGGAGCCTGGGGGGCTACACCTTC.